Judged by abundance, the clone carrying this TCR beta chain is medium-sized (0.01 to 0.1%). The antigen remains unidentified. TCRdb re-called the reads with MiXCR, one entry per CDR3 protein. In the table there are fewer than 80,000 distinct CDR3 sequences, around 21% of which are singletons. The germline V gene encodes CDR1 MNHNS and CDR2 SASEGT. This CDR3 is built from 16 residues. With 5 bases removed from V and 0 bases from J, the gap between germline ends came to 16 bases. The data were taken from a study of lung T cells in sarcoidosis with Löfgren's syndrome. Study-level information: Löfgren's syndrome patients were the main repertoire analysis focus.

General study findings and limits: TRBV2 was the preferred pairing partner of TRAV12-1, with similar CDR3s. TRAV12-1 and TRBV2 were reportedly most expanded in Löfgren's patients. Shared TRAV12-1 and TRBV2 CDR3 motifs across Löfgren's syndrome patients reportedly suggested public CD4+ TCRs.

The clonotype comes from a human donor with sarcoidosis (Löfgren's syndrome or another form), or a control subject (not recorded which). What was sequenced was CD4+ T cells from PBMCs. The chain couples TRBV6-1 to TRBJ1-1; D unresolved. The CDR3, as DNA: TGTGCCAGCAGTAAGAGGAGATCAAGAGTGAACACTGAAGCTTTCTTT. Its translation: CASSKRRSRVNTEAFF.